This TCR beta chain derives from a study of CD8+ T cells in alopecia areata (dated by TCRdb to 2016 to 2019). Some background on the complete study: The treated patients, all with moderate-to-severe alopecia areata, were enrolled in an open-label pilot trial of oral tofacitinib given at 5 to 10 mg twice daily. Scalp clonality was compared across normal scalp (n=4), patchy alopecia areata scalp (n=8), and alopecia totalis/universalis scalp (n=8). The study used high-throughput TCRbeta sequencing to examine T cell clonal expansion in alopecia areata, in both the C3H/HeJ mouse model and human patients. immunoSEQ multiplex PCR using 35 Vbeta forward primers and 13 Jbeta reverse primers was used to amplify TCRbeta CDR3 regions. Tofacitinib-treated patients had biopsies at baseline and at 4 and 24 weeks of treatment, with a later scalp biopsy in several patients. RNA came from the PAXgene miRNA kit for fixed scalp, the miRNeasy kit for PBMCs, and the RNeasy kit for mouse skin. Tofacitinib was given for 6 to 18 months, followed by 6 months of follow-up off drug to assess delayed response and recurrence. Scalp tissue and sorted CD4+ and CD8+ peripheral blood T cells from patchy and totalis/universalis alopecia areata patients and from healthy controls were covered by human TCRbeta sequencing. Study-level results and caveats: Compared with normal scalp, lesional scalp had higher clonality and more expanded CD8+ clones, particularly in alopecia totalis/universalis, a pattern that suggests antigenic drive. Resident alphabeta T cells in normal human skin are also sequenced, complicating scalp TCR repertoire analysis, unlike mouse skin dominated by gammadelta T cells. TCR sequences shared between patients were less clear than in mice, possibly partly because of HLA diversity in the patient population.

The CDR3 runs 15 amino acids, cysteine and phenylalanine included. Of the read, only the CDR3 DNA is kept; its 45 bases are in frame from base 1. At the junction V is shortened by 0 bases and J by 3 bases, with 10 bases in between. CDR1 is given as SGDLS and CDR2 as YYNGEE, both from the germline V gene. On this clone: Its antigen is not yet known. Base qualities are not at hand, and no much larger clone is one base apart.

This specimen's time point label, per the study, means: baseline before oral tofacitinib. Lesional scalp punch biopsies and peripheral blood were collected from alopecia areata patients. PBMCs were separated by density centrifugation and stained for CD3, CD4 and CD8, after which CD4+ and CD8+ T cells were sorted on a FACSAria. Library construction relied on the immunoSEQ multiplex PCR assay. RNA was extracted from all samples and reverse transcribed into cDNA as template for TCR sequencing. First-strand cDNA was synthesized with SuperScript III using a 2:1 mix of oligo-dT and random hexamers. A synthetic immune receptor repertoire was used to measure amplification bias, and any remaining bias was corrected computationally. In the source study's methods: After raw reads were preprocessed to remove errors, the CDR3 was defined following IMGT conventions as running from the conserved cysteine to phenylalanine. Clonality was computed by normalizing Shannon entropy by log2 of the number of productive unique TCRs and subtracting the result from 1. Whether scalp clones were CD4 or CD8 was inferred by matching scalp TCRbeta sequences against CD4 and CD8 repertoires sorted from blood. TCRdb obtained this table from immuneACCESS and retained in-frame rearrangements with V and J assigned. These tables miss some clones; where compared with another copy, unresolved V genes account for less than half of the shortfall, and the remainder is unexplained. V and J calls and clone size are given by that table; D and trimming were obtained from the DNA. This sample has 150,000 or so clones in its table, and 87% of those were observed once. The ten biggest clones cover about 16% of the sample.

The receptor was derived from a human donor with alopecia areata. The V gene is TRBV9 and the J gene is TRBJ2-1; TRBD2 might be the D gene, on 6 matching bases. Sequencing used CD8+ T cells sorted from blood, obtained at week 0. The DNA sequence is given as TGTGCCAGCAGCGTAGAGGTTAGCGGCTACAATGAGCAGTTCTTC. This is translated as CASSVEVSGYNEQFF.